One and the same sample provided the 6 T cell receptor beta chains below, sequenced in a study of cytomegalovirus exposure and HLA in healthy donors. PCR employed 60 Vbeta and 13 Jbeta primers. Method: immunoSEQ multiplex PCR; TCRdb's copy keeps in-frame clones and lacks some. The table includes some 160,000 clones, 70% to 90% detected once. Sequencing was performed on PBMCs. The receptors here all came from a man in his thirties or forties in good health and CMV-seropositive.

The V gene is TRBV4-3, the J gene TRBJ2-2; TRBD2 is a possible D gene (6 bases). Germline V gives CDR1 LGHNA, CDR2 YSLEER. The length of the CDR3 is 15 residues. The V gene lost 0 bases and the J gene lost 6 bases, with 11 bases spanning the gap. The CDR3 nucleotides are TGCGCCAGCAGCCAAGATCGTGGAGGGCCCGGGGAGCTGTTTTTT. This encodes CASSQDRGGPGELFF.

CDR3 residues: CASSLFAGVGETQYF. The DNA for the CDR3 is TGTGCCAGCAGCTTATTTGCGGGAGTTGGAGAGACCCAGTACTTC. This chain joins TRBV7-9 and TRBJ2-5, with TRBD2 identical over 7 bases. The germline CDR1 and CDR2 sequences are SEHNR and FQNEAQ (reference sequence). V shed 2 bases, J shed 4 bases, and the junction held 7 bases outside the gene matches. CDR3 length equals 15 residues.

The rearrangement joins TRBV19 to TRBJ2-4, with D possibly being TRBD2 (7 bases). Trimming cost V 1 base and J 1 base, with 11 bases left between them. Germline assignment: CDR1 LNHDA and CDR2 SQIVND (reference sequence). This CDR3 contains 16 residues. The chain's CDR3 is CASSIGGGPAKNIQYF. CDR3 nucleotide sequence: TGTGCCAGTAGTATAGGGGGGGGCCCGGCCAAAAACATTCAGTACTTC.

This clone was detected only once. The chain employs TRBV7-9 and TRBJ2-5; D unresolved. The CDR3 contains 13 residues. CDR1 and CDR2 (germline): SEHNR, FQNEAQ (reference sequence). Between the trimmed V and J ends, which lost 8 bases and 5 bases, there was a span of 15 bases. The CDR3 sequence: CASPPASTETQYF. The DNA for the CDR3 is TGTGCCAGCCCCCCCGCCTCTACTGAGACCCAGTACTTC.

This sequence joins TRBV5-1 and TRBJ2-7, with 7 bases that match TRBD1. CDR1 and CDR2 from the germline V gene are SGHRS and YFSETQ. V shed 1 base and J 5 bases; nucleotides not matched to a gene: 6. The CDR3 length is 14 residues. CDR3 in amino acids: CASSLSPTGDEQYV. Written as DNA, the CDR3 is TGCGCCAGCAGCTTGTCCCCAACAGGGGACGAGCAGTACGTC.

The sample holds a few counts of this clone. The chain is built from TRBV7-2 and TRBJ2-2, with D possibly TRBD1 on 5 matching bases. CDR3 size: 15 residues. The germline gives CDR1 SGHTA, CDR2 FQGNSA. Trimming removed 7 bases from V and 3 bases from J, with 15 bases in between. CDR3 bases: TGTGCCAGCACCCAGGGCAGGGCAGACACCGGGGAGCTGTTTTTT. Protein product: CASTQGRADTGELFF.